This is a list of T cell receptor beta chains from one sample in a study of identical twins. MiXCR, applied by TCRdb to the 5' RACE reads, yields one record per CDR3 protein. Found here are roughly 1,500,000 distinct CDR3 sequences, around 33% of them singletons; the top ten hold about 0.3%. The sample was cord blood. The receptors derive from a newborn girl in good health. CDR3s include the opening cysteine and the closing phenylalanine or tryptophan. The order of the fields is J gene, D gene, clone size, V gene, CDR3 protein, CDR3 DNA. D genes are given only for firm matches. Clone size appears in some rows only: once, few, many, or a class for an expanded clone.

TRBJ2-2 | - | - | TRBV20-1 | CSASTTHTGELFF | TGCAGTGCTAGCACAACCCACACCGGGGAGCTGTTTTTT
TRBJ2-1 | - | - | TRBV7-6 | CASSHNYDNEQFF | TGTGCCAGCAGCCACAACTACGACAATGAGCAGTTCTTC
TRBJ2-3 | - | - | TRBV10-3 | CAIRARDTTRTDTQYF | TGTGCCATCAGGGCACGGGACACCACTCGCACAGATACGCAGTATTTT
TRBJ1-2 | TRBD1 | - | TRBV28 | CASKGTGGNYGYTF | TGTGCCAGCAAAGGGACAGGGGGCAACTATGGCTACACCTTC
TRBJ1-1 | - | few | TRBV2 | CASSEAQVPVNTEAFF | TGTGCCAGCAGTGAAGCTCAGGTCCCGGTCAACACTGAAGCTTTCTTT
TRBJ2-7 | - | - | TRBV4-1 | CAGSHPAGRIYEQYF | TGCGCCGGCAGCCACCCAGCAGGGAGAATCTACGAGCAGTACTTC
TRBJ2-5 | - | many | TRBV29-1 | CSVEETEYQETQYF | TGCAGCGTTGAGGAGACAGAGTACCAAGAGACCCAGTACTTC
TRBJ1-6 | - | few | TRBV6-5 | CASSYFKGNNSPLHF | TGTGCCAGCAGTTACTTCAAGGGGAATAATTCACCCCTCCACTTT
TRBJ2-7 | TRBD1 | few | TRBV29-1 | CSVVNPTRGRLEQYF | TGCAGCGTTGTTAATCCCACCAGGGGGCGGCTCGAGCAGTACTTC
TRBJ2-7 | TRBD2 | - | TRBV2 | CASSERPTSGSYNEQYF | TGTGCCAGCAGTGAAAGGCCTACTAGCGGCTCCTACAATGAGCAGTACTTC
TRBJ2-5 | TRBD2 | - | TRBV4-2 | CASSQGPAGGETQYF | TGTGCCAGCAGCCAAGGTCCAGCGGGGGGGGAGACCCAGTACTTC